Below, one TCR beta chain is given with its context. This record comes from a study of Ad26.COV2.S vaccination and SARS-CoV-2 variants. The overall study: Donor joined the COV1001 Ad26.COV2.S trial arm.

Sample treatment: about 20 received Ad26.COV2.S at low or high dose, single or two shots; five or six received placebo; per-sample allocation not given. All samples were drawn on day 63, counting from the first vaccine or placebo injection. Only in-frame clones appear in the TCRdb table, and some are missing; sequencing was by immunoSEQ multiplex PCR. In the table there are around 310,000 clones, about 90% of which are singletons. The sample here was peripheral blood, taken in a trial of Ad26.COV2.S vaccine versus placebo. The TCR sequence derives from a person aged 18 to 65 who received the Ad26.COV2.S COVID-19 vaccine or a placebo.

DNA of the CDR3: TGTGCCAGGGACAGGTGCGACTTCTACAATGAGCAGTTCTTC. Residues: CARDRCDFYNEQFF. The gene calls are TRBV19 and TRBJ2-1; TRBD1 matches at 7 bases. V shed 9 bases, J shed 3 bases, and the junction held 8 bases outside the gene matches. Looked up from germline, CDR1 is LNHDA and CDR2 is SQIVND (reference sequence). This CDR3 has 14 amino acids.